This TCR beta chain stems from a study of blood T cell repertoires in COVID-19. Living in 24 US areas, the participants were between 18 and 89 years of age. Participant-given clinical history determined each cohort assignment. The CDR3 has 15 residues. Repertoires were generated with immunoSEQ multiplex PCR, while TCRdb's copy carries only in-frame clones and drops some. The sample has around 230,000 clones; 80% to 90% are singletons. The genes are TRBV21-1 and TRBJ2-7; the D call of TRBD1 is as the table states it, not checked on the DNA. TRBV21-1 is marked as a pseudogene. The sample taken for sequencing was PBMCs or T cells enriched from blood (not recorded which). The sequence came from a middle-aged man who had recovered from COVID-19. CDR3 coding DNA: TGTGCCAGCAGCAAAATGAGGCAGGGGGCGCGGGAGCAGTACTTC. It codes for CASSKMRQGAREQYF.